This T cell receptor (beta chain) emerged from a study of a mutant IDH1 vaccine in newly diagnosed glioma. Time point indicated: baseline, week 1 (first vaccination visit). Treatment here: pre-vaccination baseline after standard-of-care therapy. Clones were read by immunoSEQ multiplex PCR, and TCRdb kept only the in-frame ones, dropping some. The sample yields 50,000 or so clones, 80% to 90% seen once. Looked up from germline, CDR1 is MGHRA and CDR2 is YSYEKL. This CDR3 has 16 residues. The germline V and J ends were trimmed by 1 base and 8 bases, with 20 bases remaining between them. The rearrangement uses TRBV4-1 and TRBJ1-2; D might be TRBD1 (6 bases). The origin of this receptor is a man aged 18 to 35 with glioma. Material: PBMCs, obtained from a glioma patient treated with radiotherapy, temozolomide or both. The CDR3 region is CASSQGPLGGARGYTF. CDR3 in DNA: TGCGCCAGCAGCCAAGGCCCTTTAGGGGGGGCACGGGGCTACACCTTC.